This T cell receptor beta chain derives from a study of a mutant IDH1 vaccine in newly diagnosed glioma (dated by TCRdb to 2020 to 2022). Concerning the study at large: Patients received eight vaccinations in weeks 1, 3, 5, 7, 11, 15, 19 and 23, corresponding to visits V03 through V10. Peripheral blood samples were drawn at six visits, namely V03 (baseline), V05, V07, V10, V12 and V13. Prior to enrollment, standard therapy consisting of radiotherapy alone, temozolomide alone, or radiochemotherapy with temozolomide had been administered to patients, with the combination being received by most patients. The roughly 30 treated patients were 62.5% male and approximately 40% female, with a mean age of around 40 years. Vaccination started 4-6 weeks after radiotherapy alone, or was given together with temozolomide cycles in the groups whose treatment included chemotherapy. For exploratory analyses, longitudinal TCRB deep sequencing was carried out in around 26 treated patients wherever samples were available. Paper-wide results and their limitations: Pseudoprogression appeared unrelated to alterations in the top peripheral T cell clonotypes detected by TCRB sequencing. Vaccine-induced immune responses across multiple MHC alleles were detected in about 93% of patients. Selection of PBMC samples for TCRB deep sequencing was based on availability. The authors noted that analyses of patient blood samples could not be reproduced because of sample limitations.

The intended sense of this specimen's time point label: week 11, during vaccination. Each vaccine dose was 300 ug of a 20-mer mutant IDH1 peptide in Montanide, given subcutaneously with topical imiquimod. Newly diagnosed WHO grade 3 or 4 IDH1-mutant astrocytomas showing loss of nuclear ATRX were present in the donors. The samples were drawn from NOA16, a multicentre, single-arm, open-label phase I trial in Germany that tested a mutant IDH1 peptide vaccine in humans for the first time. Genomic DNA for TCRB sequencing was isolated from EDTA blood with the DNeasy Blood and Tissue Kit. For CDR1 and CDR2, the germline V gene lists SNHLY and FYNNEI. V drops 7 bases and J drops 0 bases, leaving 16 bases in between. Counted from cysteine to phenylalanine, this CDR3 has 15 amino acids. CDR3 DNA is the only sequence kept; it has 45 bases, read in frame from the first base. Note on this clone: The antigen it binds to is not known. Per-nucleotide qualities are absent, and no much larger clonotype sits a single base away.

Libraries were made using the immunoSEQ multiplex PCR assay. Rearranged TCR beta chain sequences were amplified using the hsTCRB Kit according to the manufacturer's protocol. An Illumina MiSeq was used to sequence the TCRB libraries. As for the authors' bioinformatics: Demultiplexing, trimming and gene mapping were performed with the kit vendor's proprietary platform. The table comes from immuneACCESS by way of TCRdb, which keeps in-frame sequences with V and J called. Part of the clones is missing from these tables; in studies checked, under half for an unresolved V gene and the rest for unknown reasons. That table furnishes V, J and clone size, whereas the DNA furnished D and trimming. Within this sample are roughly 48,000 clones, with about 91% of them counted one time only. In total, the top ten clones hold around 2.2% of the sample.

Sequencing used PBMCs, obtained from a glioma patient whose treatment included an IDH1 peptide vaccine. This clonotype was obtained from a man in his forties or fifties with glioma. The receptor chain draws on TRBV2 and TRBJ2-7; the D element might be TRBD1 or TRBD2, as each aligns at 7 bases. The bases are TGTGCCAGCATCAGGGGGGGGACTACCTCCTACGAGCAGTACTTC. Translated, this is CASIRGGTTSYEQYF.